This TCR beta chain was retrieved from a study of cytomegalovirus exposure and HLA in healthy donors. Study-level findings and limits: Per a later analysis, approximately 16,000 TCR beta sequences showed association with HLA alleles at 0.05 false discovery rate.

Germline CDR1 and CDR2: KGHSH and LQKENI. This CDR3 is built from 13 residues. Vbeta (60) and Jbeta (13) primers were used in the PCR. Authors' analysis steps: In a later analysis, of roughly 83 million unique beta chains, 9 million to 11 million appeared in at least two donors. Data came from immunoSEQ multiplex PCR; TCRdb stores just in-frame clones and leaves some out. D and trimming come from the DNA, and the V and J calls and clone size come from that table. The sample shows under 250,000 clones, roughly 80% of them seen only once. For this clone: As yet, its antigen is unknown.

The rearrangement links TRBV18 to TRBJ2-5; D gene ambiguous. The J call is uncertain, as TRBJ2-7 better fits the DNA end. Source material: PBMCs. This TCR was recovered from a male donor in good health and CMV-seronegative. The CDR3 region is CASSPNGLREQYF. The CDR3 region has the DNA TGTGCCAGCTCACCAAATGGGCTGCGCGAGCAGTACTTC.